The 27 T cell receptor beta chains reported below all come from one sample, sequenced in a study of blood T cell repertoires in COVID-19. Profiling relied on immunoSEQ multiplex PCR, and the TCRdb table lists in-frame clones only, not all of them. Of roughly 340,000 clones in the sample, approximately 89% were seen once. What was sequenced was peripheral blood. Receptors were obtained from a young woman who had recovered from COVID-19.

The chain is built from TRBV6-6 and TRBJ1-1; TRBD1 matches at 9 bases. The CDR3 is 17 residues long. The V and J ends lost 5 bases and 1 base, in that order; junction bases with no gene match: 11. Germline-derived CDR1 and CDR2 are MNHNY and SVGAGI (reference sequence). The CDR3: CASSQTGGRGGNTEAFF. The CDR3 DNA reads as TGTGCCAGCAGTCAAACAGGGGGCAGGGGAGGGAACACTGAAGCTTTCTTT.

The chain carries TRBV10-3 and TRBJ2-3; 11 nucleotides agree with TRBD2. The CDR3 loop spans 15 amino acids. V lost 8 bases, J lost 0 bases, and 4 bases stayed unmatched. From germline, CDR1 is ENHRY and CDR2 SYGVKD. CDR3 loop: CAIGTSGFSTDTQYF. DNA for the CDR3: TGTGCCATCGGGACTAGCGGTTTTAGCACAGATACGCAGTATTTT.

The J gene is TRBJ2-7, the V gene TRBV21-1; the D call in the table, TRBD1, was not verified against the DNA. TRBV21-1 is designated a pseudogene. The CDR3 consists of 15 residues. CDR3 DNA: TGTGCCAGCAGCAAAGCAACATTTGTCACCTACGAGCAGTACGTC. Translated: CASSKATFVTYEQYV.

J is TRBJ1-3 and V is TRBV18, with D perhaps TRBD1 (5 bases). Germline V lookup: CDR1 KGHSH, CDR2 LQKENI. Trimming pared 3 bases from V and 2 bases from J, leaving 8 bases between. The CDR3 sequence is 14 residues long. In DNA form, the CDR3 reads TGTGCCAGCTCACCTGCGGGGCCTGGAAACACCATATATTTT. Amino acid sequence: CASSPAGPGNTIYF. Complete variable domain (other parts from reference TRBV18 and TRBJ1-3): NAGVMQNPRHLVRRRGQEARLRCSPMKGHSHVYWYRQLPEEGLKFMVYLQKENIIDESGMPKERFSAEFPKEGPSILRIQQVVRGDSAAYFCASSPAGPGNTIYFGEGSWLTVV.

The CDR3 here is CASSVTGGRSYGYTF. The CDR3 nucleotides are TGTGCCAGCTCAGTTACAGGGGGAAGAAGCTATGGCTACACCTTC. The chain has TRBV18 and TRBJ1-2; 8 bases align to TRBD1. The CDR3 has 15 residues. V shed 5 bases and J 4 bases; nucleotides not matched to a gene: 9. Germline V lookup: CDR1 KGHSH, CDR2 LQKENI.

The chain uses TRBV5-1 and TRBJ1-2; the match to TRBD1 covers 9 bases. The germline gives CDR1 SGHRS, CDR2 YFSETQ. The CDR3 extends over 15 amino acids. V was clipped by 2 bases and J by 3 bases; unmatched bases: 5. The CDR3 coding sequence is TGCGCCAGCAGCTTACAGGGGGCACCTGACTATGGCTACACCTTC. Amino acid sequence: CASSLQGAPDYGYTF.

The chain combines TRBV27 with TRBJ1-1; no clear D. The V end lost 8 bases, the J end lost 1 base, and 14 bases lay between the germline ends. CDR3 length equals 14 residues. CDR1 and CDR2 from the germline V gene are MNHEY and SMNVEV (reference sequence). CDR3 loop: CASGVGRWNTEAFF. DNA for the CDR3: TGTGCCAGCGGCGTTGGGCGTTGGAACACTGAAGCTTTCTTT.

This clone was seen once. The chain employs TRBV7-2 and TRBJ2-5, with TRBD1 matching 8 bases. Germline V lookup: CDR1 SGHTA, CDR2 FQGNSA. The CDR3 totals 15 residues. V lost 1 base and J lost 4; bases outside the gene matches: 5. The CDR3 here is CASSLGSRGRETQYF. The CDR3, as DNA: TGTGCCAGCAGCTTAGGTAGCAGGGGGCGAGAGACCCAGTACTTC. Filled out from reference TRBV7-2 and TRBJ2-5, the complete variable domain reads GAGVSQSPSNKVTEKGKDVELRCDPISGHTALYWYRQSLGQGLEFLIYFQGNSAPDKSGLPSDRFSAERTGGSVSTLTIQRTQQEDSAVYLCASSLGSRGRETQYFGPGTRLLVL.

The V and J genes are TRBV24-1 and TRBJ1-2, with TRBD1 as a possible D gene (6 bases). V was clipped by 5 bases and J by 8 bases, with 20 bases between them. There are 15 residues in the CDR3. CDR1 is KGHDR, CDR2 SFDVKD, per germline. CDR3 nucleotides: TGTGCCACCAGTGCCGGAACCAGGGGATTGGGGGGCTACACCTTC. Translation: CATSAGTRGLGGYTF.

V and J are TRBV9 and TRBJ2-7, with a tentative D call TRBD2 (5 bases). The DNA matches TRBJ2-5 better at its end, which makes the J call doubtful. The germline V gene encodes CDR1 SGDLS and CDR2 YYNGEE. This CDR3 region has 14 residues. CDR3 amino acids: CASSVEPRRETQYF. The DNA of the CDR3 is TGTGCCAGCAGCGTAGAGCCCCGGAGGGAGACCCAGTACTTC.

J is TRBJ1-2 and V is TRBV6-5; tentatively, D is TRBD1 (5 bases). The CDR3 sequence is 13 residues long. Germline V gene lookup returns CDR1 MNHEY and CDR2 SVGAGI. V dropped 11 bases and J dropped 4 bases, with 17 bases sitting between them. The CDR3 bases are TGTGCCGGCCGCCTGACGGACACCTATGGCTACACCTTC. This codes for CAGRLTDTYGYTF.

This sequence joins TRBV2 and TRBJ1-5; 7 nucleotides align to TRBD1. This CDR3 has 16 residues. V was pared by 5 bases and J by 4 bases, with 11 bases of the junction left unmatched. Germline V lookup: CDR1 SNHLY, CDR2 FYNNEI. The chain's CDR3 is CASSLYRGELNQPQHF. In DNA, the CDR3 is TGTGCCAGCAGTCTATACAGGGGCGAGCTAAATCAGCCCCAGCATTTT.

The gene calls are TRBV15 and TRBJ2-1; 10 bases agree with TRBD2. The CDR3 consists of 14 residues. The junction had 5 bases not matched to a gene; V was cut back by 7 bases and J by 5 bases. Germline assignment: CDR1 LNHNV and CDR2 YYDKDF (reference sequence). The DNA of the CDR3 is TGTGCCACCATCGCTAGCGGGAGTCACAATGAGCAGTTCTTC. Translating gives CATIASGSHNEQFF. Together with reference TRBV15 and TRBJ2-1, the CDR3 gives the full variable domain: DAMVIQNPRYQVTQFGKPVTLSCSQTLNHNVMYWYQQKSSQAPKLLFHYYDKDFNNEADTPDNFQSRRPNTSFCFLDIRSPGLGDTAMYLCATIASGSHNEQFFGPGTRLTVL.

The CDR3 is CAWSLPQGIPDTQYF. Here the CDR3 DNA reads TGTGCCTGGAGCCTACCTCAGGGAATCCCAGATACGCAGTATTTT. The rearrangement uses TRBV30 and TRBJ2-3; D perhaps matches TRBD1 (5 bases). Germline V gives CDR1 GTSNPN, CDR2 SVGIG (reference sequence). Trimming stripped 3 bases from V and 4 bases from J, with 17 bases between. There are 15 residues in the CDR3.

In its sample, this clone was seen once. This sequence joins TRBV5-1 and TRBJ2-1; TRBD2 aligns across 10 bases. The germline CDR1 and CDR2 sequences are SGHRS and YFSETQ. V was pared by 1 base and J by 4 bases, with 8 bases of the junction left unmatched. The CDR3 has 17 amino acids. The CDR3, as DNA: TGCGCCAGCAGCTTGACCCTAGCGGGGGACTTATACAATGAGCAGTTCTTC. This gives the protein CASSLTLAGDLYNEQFF.

The chain employs TRBV20-1 and TRBJ1-6; the D gene is possibly TRBD1 (5 bases). The CDR3 has 14 amino acids. V was shortened by 3 bases and J by 8 bases, with 14 bases between the two germline ends. Germline V lookup: CDR1 DFQATT, CDR2 SNEGSKA (reference sequence). The CDR3 nucleotides read TGCAGTGCTAGTGTGCGGGGCACGGATTCACCCCTCCACTTT. This translates into CSASVRGTDSPLHF.

In its sample, this clone was seen once. V is TRBV14 and J is TRBJ1-4; 7 bases align to TRBD1. V dropped 4 bases and J dropped 8; count of bases not matched to a gene: 10. CDR1 is SGHDN, CDR2 FVKESK, per germline. The CDR3 is made up of 15 amino acids. The CDR3 is CASSLRTGTREKLFF. Here the CDR3 DNA reads TGTGCCAGCAGCCTCCGGACAGGAACGAGGGAAAAACTGTTTTTT.

The chain uses TRBV2 and TRBJ1-6; D is undetermined. CDR3 length equals 15 residues. The germline CDR1 and CDR2 sequences are SNHLY and FYNNEI. V lost 5 bases, J lost 4 bases, and 12 bases lay in between. The CDR3 nucleotides read TGTGCCAGCAGTCTCGGGAGGCCGTATAATTCACCCCTCCACTTT. Its protein product is CASSLGRPYNSPLHF.

The chain joins TRBV19 to TRBJ1-2, with 7 bases aligning to TRBD1. V trimming: 4 bases; J trimming: 9 bases; junction bases outside the gene matches: 8. The CDR3 covers 13 residues. Germline CDR1 and CDR2: LNHDA and SQIVND (reference sequence). CDR3 coding DNA: TGTGCCAGTAGTACCCGGACAGGAGCCCGCTACACCTTC. This gives the protein CASSTRTGARYTF.

The CDR3 here is CASSPRYLTGFNEKLFF. CDR3 bases: TGTGCCAGCAGCCCGAGATATCTTACAGGGTTTAATGAAAAACTGTTTTTT. The chain carries TRBV14 and TRBJ1-4; perhaps TRBD1 as D (6 bases). Trimming took off 4 bases at V and 4 bases at J, with 19 bases between the two ends. The CDR3 loop spans 17 amino acids. Looked up from germline, CDR1 is SGHDN and CDR2 is FVKESK.

This chain joins TRBV18 and TRBJ2-4; D unclear. Germline V gene lookup returns CDR1 KGHSH and CDR2 LQKENI. The CDR3 has 15 residues. Trimming cost V 2 bases and J 0 bases, with 8 bases left between them. The CDR3 here is CASSPSGLAKNIQYF. CDR3 coding DNA: TGTGCCAGCTCACCATCGGGTTTAGCCAAAAACATTCAGTACTTC.

This clone appeared once. V usage is TRBV5-1 and J usage is TRBJ2-5, with TRBD2 matching 16 bases. V was clipped by 5 bases and J by 2 bases; unmatched bases: 15. The CDR3 runs 20 residues. Germline assignment: CDR1 SGHRS and CDR2 YFSETQ. CDR3 DNA: TGCGCCAGCAGGCCTAATCTACTAAGGGGACTAGCGGGAGGGCAAGAGACCCAGTACTTC. Protein sequence: CASRPNLLRGLAGGQETQYF.

The chain uses TRBV7-9 and TRBJ2-1; no clear D gene. The CDR3 loop spans 19 amino acids. CDR1 and CDR2 from the germline V gene are SEHNR and FQNEAQ (reference sequence). Deletions cut 4 bases from V and 4 bases from J, with 26 bases between. The CDR3 bases are TGTGCCAGCAGCTCCGCCCGAAGTCGAGCTCTAAGGCGGTACAATGAGCAGTTCTTC. Translated: CASSSARSRALRRYNEQFF. Looking up the rest from reference TRBV7-9 and TRBJ2-1 gives the full variable domain: DTGVSQNPRHKITKRGQNVTFRCDPISEHNRLYWYRQTLGQGPEFLTYFQNEAQLEKSRLLSDRFSAERPKGSFSTLEIQRTEQGDSAMYLCASSSARSRALRRYNEQFFGPGTRLTVL.

The genes are TRBV5-6 and TRBJ2-3; 9 bases agree with TRBD1. This CDR3 region has 15 residues. Germline-derived CDR1 and CDR2 are SGHDT and YYEEEE. V was pared by 0 bases and J by 6 bases, with 5 bases of the junction left unmatched. The CDR3 nucleotides read TGTGCCAGCAGCTTGGTGGGACAGGGAGGGGATACGCAGTATTTT. The encoded protein is CASSLVGQGGDTQYF.

The V and J genes are TRBV18 and TRBJ1-2, with 7 bases fitting TRBD1. V dropped 3 bases and J dropped 6; count of bases not matched to a gene: 10. The CDR3 runs 15 residues. Per the germline V gene, CDR1 is KGHSH and CDR2 is LQKENI. The DNA for the CDR3 is TGTGCCAGCTCACCGCGGGACAGTGTAAGTCATGGCTACACCTTC. It encodes CASSPRDSVSHGYTF.

J is TRBJ2-5 and V is TRBV4-3; 7 bases align to TRBD1. Germline trimming cut 0 bases from V and 4 bases from J; bases unmatched to any gene: 5. The CDR3 sequence is 15 residues long. Germline V gene lookup returns CDR1 LGHNA and CDR2 YSLEER. The CDR3 DNA follows: TGCGCCAGCAGCCAAGATATGGGACAGCTAGAGACCCAGTACTTC. It is translated as CASSQDMGQLETQYF.

The chain couples TRBV27 to TRBJ1-1; TRBD1 aligns across 11 bases. The CDR3 length is 15 residues. Germline CDR1 is MNHEY and CDR2 is SMNVEV (reference sequence). V lost 2 bases to trimming and J lost 4 bases; unmatched junction nucleotides: 3. CDR3 nucleotide sequence: TGTGCCAGCAGTTTACAAGGGACAGGGGGCACTGAAGCTTTCTTT. It specifies CASSLQGTGGTEAFF.